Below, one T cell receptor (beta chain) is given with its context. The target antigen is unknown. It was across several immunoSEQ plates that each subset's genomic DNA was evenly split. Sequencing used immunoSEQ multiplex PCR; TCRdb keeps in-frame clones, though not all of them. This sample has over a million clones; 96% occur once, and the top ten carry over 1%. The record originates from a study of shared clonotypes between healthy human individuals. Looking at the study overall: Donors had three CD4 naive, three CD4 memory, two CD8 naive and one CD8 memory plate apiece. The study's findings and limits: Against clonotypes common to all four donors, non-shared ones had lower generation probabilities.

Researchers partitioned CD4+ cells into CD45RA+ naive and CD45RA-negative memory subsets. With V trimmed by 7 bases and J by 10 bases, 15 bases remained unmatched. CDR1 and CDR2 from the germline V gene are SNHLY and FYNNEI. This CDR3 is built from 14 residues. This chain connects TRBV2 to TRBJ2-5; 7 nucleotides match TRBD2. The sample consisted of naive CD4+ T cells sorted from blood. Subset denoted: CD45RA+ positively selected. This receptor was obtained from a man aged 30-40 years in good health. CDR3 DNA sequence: TGTGCCAGCAACGTTGGTCGGGGGGTGGTGAGCCAGTACTTC. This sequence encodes CASNVGRGVVSQYF.